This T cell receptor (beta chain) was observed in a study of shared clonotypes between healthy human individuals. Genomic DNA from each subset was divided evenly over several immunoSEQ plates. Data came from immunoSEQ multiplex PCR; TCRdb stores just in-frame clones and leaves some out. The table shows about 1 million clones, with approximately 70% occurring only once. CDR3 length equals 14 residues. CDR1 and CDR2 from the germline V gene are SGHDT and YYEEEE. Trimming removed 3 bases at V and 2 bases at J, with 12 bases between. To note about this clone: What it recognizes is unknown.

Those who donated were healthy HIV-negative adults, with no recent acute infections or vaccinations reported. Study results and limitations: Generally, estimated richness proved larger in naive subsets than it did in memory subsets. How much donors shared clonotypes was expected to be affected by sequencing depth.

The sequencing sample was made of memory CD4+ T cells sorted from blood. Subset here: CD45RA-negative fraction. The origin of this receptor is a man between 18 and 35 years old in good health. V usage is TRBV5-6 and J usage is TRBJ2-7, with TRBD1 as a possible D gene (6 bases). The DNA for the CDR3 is TGTGCCAGCAGCTGGGGCAGGGGCCCCTACGAGCAGTACTTC. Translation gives CASSWGRGPYEQYF.